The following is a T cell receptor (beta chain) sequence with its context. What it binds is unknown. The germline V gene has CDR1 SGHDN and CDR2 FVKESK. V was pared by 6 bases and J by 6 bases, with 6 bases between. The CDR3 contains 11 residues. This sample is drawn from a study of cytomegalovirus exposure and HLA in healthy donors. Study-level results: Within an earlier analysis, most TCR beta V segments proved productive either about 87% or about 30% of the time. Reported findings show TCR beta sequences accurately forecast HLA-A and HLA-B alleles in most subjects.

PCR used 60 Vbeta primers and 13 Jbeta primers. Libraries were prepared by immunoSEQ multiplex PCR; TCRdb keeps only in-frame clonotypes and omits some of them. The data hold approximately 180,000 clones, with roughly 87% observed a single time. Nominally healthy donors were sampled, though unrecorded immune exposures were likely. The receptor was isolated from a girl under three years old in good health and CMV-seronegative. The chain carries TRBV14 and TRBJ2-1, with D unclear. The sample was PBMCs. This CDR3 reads CASSHSNEQFF. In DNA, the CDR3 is TGTGCCAGCAGTCACTCCAATGAGCAGTTCTTC.